This TCR beta chain originates from a study of control samples from healthy donors and cancer patients. TCRdb's table, derived via immunoSEQ multiplex PCR, lists solely in-frame clones and lacks some. In the table there are about 51,000 clones, about four fifths of which are singletons. Trimming cost V 2 bases and J 1 base, with 9 bases left between them. Germline CDR1 reads SGHVS; CDR2 reads FQNEAQ. The CDR3 runs 16 residues. The sequencing input was blood. This sequence was found in a man aged 65 to 85 in good health. The chain joins TRBV7-8 to TRBJ2-6; tentatively, D is TRBD2 (5 bases). The CDR3 DNA reads TGTGCCAGCAGCTTACTTGGCGGGTCTGGGGCCAACGTCCTGACTTTC. This gives the protein CASSLLGGSGANVLTF.